This T cell receptor beta chain was obtained from a study of blood T cell repertoires in COVID-19. TCRdb's copy holds only in-frame clones and misses some; the assay was immunoSEQ multiplex PCR. The sample lists some 350,000 clones; over 75% were seen once. The TCR comes from a woman in her twenties or thirties who had recovered from COVID-19. Sequencing was done on a sample of PBMCs or T cells enriched from blood (not recorded which).

The CDR3 region has the DNA TGCGCCAGCAGCCGCTCCCTACAGGGGAACTCACCCCTCCACTTT. This gives the protein CASSRSLQGNSPLHF. V gene TRBV5-1 combines with J gene TRBJ1-6; 7 positions match TRBD1. J lost 10 bases, V lost 4 bases, and 11 bases had no gene match. The CDR3 has 15 amino acids. The germline V gene has CDR1 SGHRS and CDR2 YFSETQ.